One sample yielded the 24 T cell receptor beta chains listed below, sequenced in a study of blood T cell repertoires in COVID-19 (dated by TCRdb to 2019 to 2021). Libraries were prepared through the immunoSEQ multiplex PCR assay. TCRdb obtained this table from immuneACCESS and retained in-frame rearrangements with V and J assigned. These tables miss some clones; where compared with another copy, unresolved V genes account for less than half of the shortfall, and the remainder is unexplained. In all, the sample holds over 85,000 clones, and just under 90% of those were seen once. The biggest ten clones account for 15% of the sample. Source material: peripheral blood. Receptor source: a human donor in a cohort sampled during active COVID-19.

The chain uses TRBV15 and TRBJ2-2; 14 bases line up with TRBD2. This CDR3 has 17 residues. Germline loops: CDR1 LNHNV, CDR2 YYDKDF (reference sequence). With V trimmed by 3 bases and J by 5 bases, 5 bases remained unmatched. The CDR3, as DNA: TGTGCCACCAGCAGGGGACTAGCGGGAGATTCGACCGGGGAGCTGTTTTTT. As protein: CATSRGLAGDSTGELFF.

The V and J genes are TRBV3-1 (or the pseudogene TRBV3-2) and TRBJ1-3; a possible D gene is TRBD1 (5 bases). This CDR3 region has 15 residues. The ends were cut back, 1 base at V and 4 bases at J, with 11 bases in the middle. Per the germline V gene, CDR1 is LGHDT and CDR2 is YNNKEL (reference sequence). In DNA form, the CDR3 reads TGTGCCAGCAGCCAAGCATACGCAGGGGGAAACACCATATATTTT. Amino acid sequence: CASSQAYAGGNTIYF.

The V call is TRBV11-3, the J call TRBJ2-1, with 8 bases that match TRBD1. The CDR3 loop spans 14 amino acids. CDR1 is SGHNT, CDR2 YENEEA, per germline. The V segment lost 5 bases and the J segment 1 base; nucleotides outside the gene matches: 1. CDR3 sequence reads: CASSRDRSYNEQFF. In DNA, the CDR3 is TGTGCCAGCAGCCGGGACAGGTCCTACAATGAGCAGTTCTTC.

The chain recombines TRBV2 with TRBJ1-5; 7 bases line up with TRBD1. Germline CDR1 reads SNHLY; CDR2 reads FYNNEI. The junction had 12 bases not matched to a gene; V was cut back by 8 bases and J by 2 bases. The CDR3 contains 16 residues. This CDR3 is CASGIPTGFGNQPQHF. The CDR3 nucleotides are TGTGCCAGCGGAATCCCGACAGGGTTCGGCAATCAGCCCCAGCATTTT.

This clone was seen a single time. The V gene is TRBV3-1 (or the pseudogene TRBV3-2), the J gene TRBJ1-2, with TRBD1 identical over 8 bases. Germline assignment: CDR1 LGHDT and CDR2 YNNKEL (reference sequence). CDR3 length: 14 residues. The V gene end was trimmed by 4 bases and the J gene end by 5 bases; junction bases not matched to a gene: 6. CDR3 DNA: TGTGCCAGCAGCCCCGGGGACAGGCAGTATGGCTACACCTTC. Translated: CASSPGDRQYGYTF.

V is TRBV2 and J is TRBJ2-3; the match to TRBD2 covers 8 bases. This CDR3 is built from 17 residues. Germline CDR1 reads SNHLY; CDR2 reads FYNNEI. V shed 6 bases and J 1 base; nucleotides not matched to a gene: 12. CDR3 amino acids: CASRGRLGSGGTDTQYF. CDR3 nucleotides: TGTGCCAGCAGGGGCCGACTGGGTAGCGGGGGCACAGATACGCAGTATTTT.

The genes are TRBV19 and TRBJ2-7, with D maybe TRBD2 (6 bases). The V end was cut by 3 bases, the J end by 0 bases, with 21 bases between. The CDR3 is made up of 18 amino acids. Germline lookup yields CDR1 LNHDA and CDR2 SQIVND (reference sequence). CDR3 in amino acids: CASSMDRGLQKSSYEQYF. The DNA for the CDR3 is TGTGCCAGTAGTATGGACCGGGGACTCCAAAAAAGCTCCTACGAGCAGTACTTC.

The chain joins TRBV29-1 to TRBJ1-1, with D hard to call. V shed 4 bases and J shed 5 bases, with 11 bases lying between them. CDR3 length equals 12 residues. Germline CDR1 reads SQVTM; CDR2 reads ANQGSEA. This CDR3 is CSVVARGTEAFF. For the CDR3, the DNA is TGCAGCGTTGTAGCCAGAGGGACTGAAGCTTTCTTT. Full variable domain (outside the CDR3, taken from reference TRBV29-1 and TRBJ1-1): SAVISQKPSRDICQRGTSLTIQCQVDSQVTMMFWYRQQPGQSLTLIATANQGSEATYESGFVIDKFPISRPNLTFSTLTVSNMSPEDSSIYLCSVVARGTEAFFGQGTRLTVV.

This clone was detected only a few times. The chain has TRBV9 and TRBJ2-1; 13 nucleotides match TRBD2. Per the germline V gene, CDR1 is SGDLS and CDR2 is YYNGEE. The CDR3 length is 20 residues. With V trimmed by 4 bases and J by 0 bases, 13 bases remained unmatched. This CDR3 is CASSLRSGTSGAISYNEQFF. DNA for the CDR3: TGTGCCAGCAGCTTACGATCCGGGACTAGCGGGGCTATCTCCTACAATGAGCAGTTCTTC. Looking up the rest from reference TRBV9 and TRBJ2-1 gives the full variable domain: DSGVTQTPKHLITATGQRVTLRCSPRSGDLSVYWYQQSLDQGLQFLIQYYNGEERAKGNILERFSAQQFPDLHSELNLSSLELGDSALYFCASSLRSGTSGAISYNEQFFGPGTRLTVL.

This chain uses TRBV7-2 with TRBJ2-2; D is ambiguous. CDR1 and CDR2 (germline): SGHTA, FQGNSA. The CDR3 covers 14 residues. Trimming cost V 0 bases and J 1 base, with 3 bases left between them. The CDR3 nucleotides are TGTGCCAGCAGCTTAGCCGGGAACACCGGGGAGCTGTTTTTT. As protein: CASSLAGNTGELFF.

This chain links TRBV29-1 with TRBJ2-2; 7 nucleotides agree with TRBD2. After removal of 7 bases from V and 4 bases from J, the junction contained 3 bases not matched to a gene. Germline V gives CDR1 SQVTM, CDR2 ANQGSEA. The CDR3 covers 12 residues. The CDR3 reads CSATSSTGELFF. Written as DNA, the CDR3 is TGCAGCGCGACTAGCTCCACCGGGGAGCTGTTTTTT.

V is TRBV5-1 and J is TRBJ2-1, with 16 bases matching TRBD2. V gave up 6 bases and J gave up 10 bases; unmatched junction bases: 10. Germline CDR1 is SGHRS and CDR2 is YFSETQ. The CDR3 extends over 16 amino acids. CDR3 bases: TGCGCCAGCACCCCAGGGACTAGCGGGGGGGCGACAGAGCAGTTCTTC. Translated: CASTPGTSGGATEQFF. Drawing the rest from reference TRBV5-1 and TRBJ2-1, the complete variable domain is KAGVTQTPRYLIKTRGQQVTLSCSPISGHRSVSWYQQTPGQGLQFLFEYFSETQRNKGNFPGRFSGRQFSNSRSEMNVSTLELGDSALYLCASTPGTSGGATEQFFGPGTRLTVL.

This chain connects TRBV4-3 to TRBJ1-3, with no clear D. The length of the CDR3 is 15 residues. The germline V gene has CDR1 LGHNA and CDR2 YSLEER. Trimming shortened V by 0 bases and J by 3 bases, and 9 bases separated the two germline ends. CDR3 sequence reads: CASSQDSGGGNTIYF. CDR3 DNA sequence: TGCGCCAGCAGCCAAGATTCGGGAGGTGGAAACACCATATATTTT.

The chain joins TRBV6-5 to TRBJ2-2; 7 nucleotides agree with TRBD1. Per germline, CDR1 MNHEY and CDR2 SVGAGI. The CDR3 has 16 residues. The ends lost 4 bases at V and 5 bases at J; junction bases unmatched: 10. CDR3: CASSSPQGVGTGELFF. The DNA of the CDR3 is TGTGCCAGCAGTTCCCCGCAGGGGGTTGGGACCGGGGAGCTGTTTTTT.

The chain joins TRBV3-1 (or the pseudogene TRBV3-2) to TRBJ1-1, with TRBD1 matching 7 bases. Trimming at V came to 3 bases and at J to 1 base, leaving 5 bases not matched to a gene. CDR3 length: 15 amino acids. Germline V gene lookup returns CDR1 LGHDT and CDR2 YNNKEL (reference sequence). The CDR3 DNA is TGTGCCAGCAGCCAGGGGGACAGATGGAACACTGAAGCTTTCTTT. The encoded protein is CASSQGDRWNTEAFF.

This rearrangement joins TRBV5-1 to TRBJ2-3; 7 bases map to TRBD1. From germline, CDR1 is SGHRS and CDR2 YFSETQ. V shed 4 bases and J 2 bases; nucleotides not matched to a gene: 7. The CDR3 runs to 15 residues. The CDR3 DNA reads as TGCGCCAGCAGCGGAACAGGGGATTCCACAGATACGCAGTATTTT. As protein: CASSGTGDSTDTQYF.

The chain links TRBV3-1 (or the pseudogene TRBV3-2) to TRBJ2-7, with a weak D call TRBD2 (5 bases). This CDR3 has 13 residues. Germline-derived CDR1 and CDR2 are LGHDT and YNNKEL (reference sequence). V gave up 4 bases and J gave up 3 bases, with 10 bases separating them. The CDR3 spells CASSPVGGYEQYF. The DNA for the CDR3 is TGTGCCAGCAGCCCCGTAGGAGGCTACGAGCAGTACTTC.

The chain recombines TRBV5-6 with TRBJ1-1; D unclear. CDR3 length: 15 residues. Trimming pared 4 bases from V and 3 bases from J, leaving 16 bases between. Germline V gene data show CDR1 as SGHDT and CDR2 as YYEEEE. This chain's CDR3 is CASSTGVTGDTEAFF. As DNA, the CDR3 is TGTGCCAGCAGCACCGGGGTTACTGGTGACACTGAAGCTTTCTTT.

The V gene is TRBV4-3, the J gene TRBJ1-4, with D possibly matching TRBD1 (6 bases). The CDR3 has 15 amino acids. The germline CDR1 and CDR2 sequences are LGHNA and YSLEER. V shed 3 bases and J shed 5 bases, with 13 bases lying between them. DNA for the CDR3: TGCGCCAGCAGCCACTCACAGGGATGGAATGAAAAACTGTTTTTT. As protein: CASSHSQGWNEKLFF.

This chain links TRBV18 with TRBJ2-1; TRBD1 might be the D (6 bases). Trimming left V 3 bases short and J 10 bases short, with 16 bases between. CDR1 is KGHSH and CDR2 is LQKENI in the germline V gene. The CDR3 extends over 14 amino acids. The CDR3 sequence: CASSPGRGELEQFF. The CDR3 bases are TGTGCCAGCTCACCGGGCAGGGGTGAATTGGAGCAGTTCTTC.

The rearrangement links TRBV7-9 to TRBJ1-6; perhaps TRBD1 as D (6 bases). The V end lost 5 bases, the J end lost 9 bases, and 17 bases lay between the germline ends. Germline-derived CDR1 and CDR2 are SEHNR and FQNEAQ (reference sequence). The CDR3 extends over 15 amino acids. The CDR3 is CASSPRQVLASPLHF. In DNA, the CDR3 is TGTGCCAGCAGCCCTAGACAGGTTCTTGCTTCACCCCTCCACTTT.

A note on this clone: The identical CDR3 is also encoded by other nucleotide sequences in the sample. The rearrangement uses TRBV7-9 and TRBJ1-2; no clear D. V gave up 5 bases and J gave up 3 bases, with 13 bases separating them. The CDR3 is 14 amino acids. Germline V CDR1 and CDR2: SEHNR, FQNEAQ (reference sequence). The CDR3 loop reads CASSLNRGDYGYTF. CDR3 nucleotides: TGTGCCAGCAGCCTCAATCGGGGTGACTATGGCTACACCTTC.

In this sample, this clone turned up once. The rearrangement joins TRBV19 to TRBJ2-7; 8 nucleotides agree with TRBD1. The V and J ends lost 0 bases and 13 bases, in that order; junction bases with no gene match: 11. This CDR3 region has 14 residues. The germline V gene has CDR1 LNHDA and CDR2 SQIVND (reference sequence). The CDR3 region is CASSIEKGQGRTYF. DNA for the CDR3: TGTGCCAGTAGTATAGAAAAAGGACAGGGAAGAACATACTTC.

V is TRBV10-1 and J is TRBJ2-1; possible D gene TRBD2, 5 bases. V lost 3 bases and J lost 9, with 9 bases in between. Germline CDR1 is WNHNN and CDR2 is SYGVQD (reference sequence). The CDR3 sequence is 12 residues long. The CDR3 nucleotides read TGCGCCAGCAGTGAATATAGCGTTGAGCAGTTCTTC. Translation gives CASSEYSVEQFF.